This is a list of T cell receptor beta chains from one sample in a study of T cell repertoires in cytomegalovirus infection. MiXCR, applied by TCRdb to the reads, yields one record per CDR3 protein. The top ten hold approximately 1.6% of the sample, which has 200,000 to 250,000 distinct CDR3 sequences, approximately 13% seen once. The material sequenced was PBMCs. All receptors derive from a human donor in good health (CMV status not recorded). Some clones in this sample may be carry-over from other donors' samples. The CDR3 runs from the conserved cysteine through the conserved F or W. Each record gives: V gene, J gene, CDR3 protein.

TRBV29-1,TRBJ2-1,CSVGPATYNEQFF
TRBV5-1,TRBJ2-7,CASRPGQGGAYEQYF
TRBV28,TRBJ1-5,CASSLPGQGTQPQHF
TRBV7-9,TRBJ2-5,CASSSATGLGETQYF
TRBV28,TRBJ1-1,CASSLSLEVTEAFF
TRBV6-1,TRBJ2-1,CASLGGNEQFF
TRBV20-1,TRBJ1-6,CSASGQGYNSPLHF
TRBV7-2,TRBJ1-1,CASSLEQAGSTEAFF
TRBV4-1,TRBJ1-5,CASSRGDRGGDQPQHF
TRBV12-3/TRBV12-4,TRBJ2-7,CASSYPGQGKGEQYF
TRBV20-1,TRBJ2-7,CSAASTSREYEQYF
TRBV5-1,TRBJ2-2,CASSEDYFTTGELFF
TRBV12-3/TRBV12-4,TRBJ2-1,CASSFKGSIYNEQFF
TRBV6-5,TRBJ2-2,CASSLRGRGGELFF
TRBV18,TRBJ2-7,CASSPRQGPAGEQYF
TRBV7-3,TRBJ2-2,CASSHSAGELFF
TRBV7-2,TRBJ2-5,CASSLAGTSGQETQYF
TRBV7-9,TRBJ1-1,CASSRTGGDTEAFF
TRBV28,TRBJ2-1,CASSFGGQGDKHREFF
TRBV6-2/TRBV6-3,TRBJ1-5,CASSSGQGKQPQHF
TRBV29-1,TRBJ1-2,CSVGPLGGYTF
TRBV2,TRBJ2-7,CASSEVGKGRPYEQYF
TRBV6-2/TRBV6-3,TRBJ1-1,CASRTEFVSTEAFF
TRBV28,TRBJ2-3,CASSQGSPVPQYF
TRBV20-1,TRBJ1-1,CSARSGTGDWEAFF
TRBV7-2,TRBJ2-7,CASSPGTLGSYEQYF
TRBV7-2,TRBJ1-4,CASSPRGPTNEKLFF
TRBV14,TRBJ2-6,CASSQDPPRGANVLTF
TRBV29-1,TRBJ2-3,CSVLTGTLGTDTQYF
TRBV7-2,TRBJ1-3,CASSPGVAGNTIYF
TRBV6-2/TRBV6-3,TRBJ2-7,CASSTTSGRKTYEQYF
TRBV6-2/TRBV6-3,TRBJ2-1,CASSYSTSGRRAYNEQFF
TRBV5-1,TRBJ1-2,CASGLGGARLHYGYTF